Presented here are 22 T cell receptor beta chains from one specimen sequenced in a study of shared clonotypes between healthy human individuals. Naive-designated CD8 cells lacked CD45RO, were positively enriched for CCR7, and omitted terminally differentiated effector memory CD45RA+ cells. Generated by immunoSEQ multiplex PCR, the TCRdb table keeps only in-frame clones and is missing some. The sample holds about 2.1 million clones; about 92% are singletons and the top ten take over 1.5%. Source material: naive CD8+ T cells from PBMCs. The receptors originated from a man aged 18 to 30 in good health. Some clones in this sample may be carry-over from other donors' samples.

CDR3: CASSLLAARQESPLHF. The CDR3 coding sequence is TGTGCCAGCAGTTTATTGGCCGCCCGGCAGGAGTCACCCCTCCACTTT. The V and J genes are TRBV27 and TRBJ1-6, with D unclear. Germline CDR1 and CDR2: MNHEY and SMNVEV (reference sequence). V lost 1 base and J lost 10, with 17 bases in between. The CDR3 is 16 residues long.

This chain joins TRBV5-6 and TRBJ2-1; 9 bases agree with TRBD1. The CDR3 spans 15 residues. CDR1 and CDR2 (germline): SGHDT, YYEEEE. Germline trimming cut 4 bases from V and 8 bases from J; bases unmatched to any gene: 10. The CDR3 DNA reads as TGTGCCAGCAGCACCTTCGGGACAGGGATGTATGAGCAGTTCTTC. It codes for CASSTFGTGMYEQFF. The full variable domain, in which reference TRBV5-6 and TRBJ2-1 provide the parts outside the CDR3, is DAGVTQSPTHLIKTRGQQVTLRCSPKSGHDTVSWYQQALGQGPQFIFQYYEEEERQRGNFPDRFSGHQFPNYSSELNVNALLLGDSALYLCASSTFGTGMYEQFFGPGTRLTVL.

The chain couples TRBV29-1 to TRBJ2-1, with 11 bases fitting TRBD2. The germline CDR1 and CDR2 sequences are SQVTM and ANQGSEA. The V and J ends lost 1 base and 4 bases, in that order; junction bases with no gene match: 9. The CDR3 runs to 17 residues. DNA of the CDR3: TGCAGCGTTGAAGGAGTCGAGGGACTAGCGGCGTACAATGAGCAGTTCTTC. This sequence encodes CSVEGVEGLAAYNEQFF.

The chain recombines TRBV27 with TRBJ2-1, with a weak D call TRBD2 (6 bases). Germline V gene lookup returns CDR1 MNHEY and CDR2 SMNVEV (reference sequence). The CDR3 runs 16 residues. The V end was cut by 2 bases, the J end by 0 bases, with 11 bases between. The CDR3 sequence: CASSLRGRSSYNEQFF. CDR3 DNA sequence: TGTGCCAGCAGTTTACGAGGGAGGAGCTCCTACAATGAGCAGTTCTTC.

Details on this clone: This CDR3 is also generated by other DNA sequences in the sample. V gene TRBV6-5 combines with J gene TRBJ2-5; maybe TRBD2 (5 bases). Germline V gives CDR1 MNHEY, CDR2 SVGAGI. The CDR3 sequence is 15 residues long. Trimming took off 0 bases at V and 2 bases at J, with 10 bases between the two ends. In nucleotides, the CDR3 is TGTGCCAGCAGTTACTCGAGGAGCGGTCAAGAGACCCAGTACTTC. This gives the protein CASSYSRSGQETQYF.

This chain links TRBV7-6 with TRBJ2-1; 9 positions agree with TRBD1. Trimming took 5 bases from V and 7 from J; bases not matched to a gene: 9. Germline CDR1 and CDR2: SGHVS and FNYEAQ. This CDR3 has 15 residues. The CDR3 nucleotides are TGTGCCAGCAGCCCTGACAGGGGGGCTACGAATGAGCAGTTCTTC. Protein: CASSPDRGATNEQFF.

Concerning this clone itself: Within the sample, other DNA sequences also encode this same CDR3. The J gene is TRBJ2-3, the V gene TRBV6-5, with 11 bases lining up with TRBD2. CDR3 length: 15 amino acids. Germline V CDR1 and CDR2: MNHEY, SVGAGI. V lost 6 bases and J lost 3; bases outside the gene matches: 5. The CDR3 protein is CASSTTSGSTDTQYF. The CDR3 DNA sequence: TGTGCCAGCAGCACAACTAGCGGGAGTACAGATACGCAGTATTTT.

The CDR3 is CASSPRRDLNNEQFF. The CDR3 DNA follows: TGTGCCAGCAGCCCCCGCAGGGATTTGAACAATGAGCAGTTCTTC. The chain carries TRBV7-8 and TRBJ2-1; D might be TRBD1 (5 bases). CDR1 SGHVS and CDR2 FQNEAQ come from the germline V gene. With 5 bases removed from V and 5 bases from J, the gap between germline ends came to 16 bases. The length of the CDR3 is 15 residues.

This chain connects TRBV9 to TRBJ2-5, with a tentative D call TRBD1 (5 bases). This CDR3 region has 15 residues. Between the trimmed V and J ends, which lost 3 bases and 6 bases, there was a span of 18 bases. From germline, CDR1 is SGDLS and CDR2 YYNGEE. Written as DNA, the CDR3 is TGTGCCAGCAGCGAGGCGTCAGGGCTCGGGCAGACCCAGTACTTC. Its protein is CASSEASGLGQTQYF.

The rearrangement links TRBV5-5 to TRBJ2-7; D might be TRBD1 or TRBD2, each matching 5 bases. The V gene's germline CDR1 is SGHKS and CDR2 YYEKEE (reference sequence). V dropped 4 bases and J dropped 0 bases, with 14 bases sitting between them. This CDR3 spans 15 amino acids. The chain's CDR3 is CASSIRPGPSYEQYF. The CDR3 bases are TGTGCCAGCAGCATCAGACCGGGACCCTCCTACGAGCAGTACTTC.

The chain is built from TRBV4-1 and TRBJ2-1; TRBD2 matches 8 bases. Per the germline V gene, CDR1 is MGHRA and CDR2 is YSYEKL. The CDR3 is 16 residues long. V dropped 0 bases and J dropped 7; count of bases not matched to a gene: 8. The CDR3: CASSQDSGRVDNEQFF. The CDR3 coding sequence is TGCGCCAGCAGCCAAGATTCCGGGAGGGTGGATAATGAGCAGTTCTTC.

The chain is built from TRBV27 and TRBJ2-3; 13 nucleotides agree with TRBD2. From germline, CDR1 is MNHEY and CDR2 SMNVEV (reference sequence). Losses at the gene ends were 3 bases for V and 6 bases for J; bases not matched to a gene: 6. The CDR3 runs 16 residues. CDR3 sequence reads: CASSFRLAGGPDTQYF. The CDR3 nucleotides are TGTGCCAGCAGTTTTCGACTAGCGGGAGGTCCCGATACGCAGTATTTT.

The chain joins TRBV7-2 to TRBJ1-2; D call uncertain. The CDR3 contains 11 residues. Trimming removed 4 bases from V and 7 bases from J, with 7 bases in between. Germline V lookup: CDR1 SGHTA, CDR2 FQGNSA. The CDR3 DNA reads as TGTGCCAGCAGCTCCTCCTTTGGCTACACCTTC. Amino acids: CASSSSFGYTF. The whole variable domain, filled in from reference TRBV7-2 and TRBJ1-2, reads GAGVSQSPSNKVTEKGKDVELRCDPISGHTALYWYRQSLGQGLEFLIYFQGNSAPDKSGLPSDRFSAERTGGSVSTLTIQRTQQEDSAVYLCASSSSFGYTFGSGTRLTVV.

The J gene is TRBJ2-7, the V gene TRBV5-8; 7 bases agree with TRBD1. The CDR3 loop spans 14 amino acids. Germline assignment: CDR1 SGHTS and CDR2 YDEGEE. V lost 1 base, J lost 0 bases, and 1 base stayed unmatched. DNA for the CDR3: TGTGCCAGCAGCTTGTACAGGGGCTCCTACGAGCAGTACTTC. Encoded protein: CASSLYRGSYEQYF.

This sequence joins TRBV11-2 and TRBJ1-5; D is unclear. Between the trimmed V and J ends, which lost 1 base and 11 bases, there was a span of 21 bases. The CDR3 has 16 amino acids. Germline CDR1 and CDR2: SGHAT and FQNNGV. The CDR3 sequence is CASSLASGVGDSAQHF. The CDR3 DNA reads TGTGCCAGCAGCTTAGCGAGCGGAGTAGGAGATTCGGCCCAGCATTTT. The variable domain in full, completed from reference TRBV11-2 and TRBJ1-5, reads EAGVAQSPRYKIIEKRQSVAFWCNPISGHATLYWYQQILGQGPKLLIQFQNNGVVDDSQLPKDRFSAERLKGVDSTLKIQPAKLEDSAVYLCASSLASGVGDSAQHFGDGTRLSIL.

The rearrangement uses TRBV5-6 and TRBJ2-1; TRBD2 is a possible D gene (6 bases). The germline gives CDR1 SGHDT, CDR2 YYEEEE. Trimming took 0 bases from V and 8 from J, leaving 15 bases between them. The CDR3 has 15 amino acids. CDR3 coding DNA: TGTGCCAGCAGCTTGGCGGGACTCCCTTGGGATGAGCAGTTCTTC. This codes for CASSLAGLPWDEQFF.

This chain uses TRBV9 with TRBJ2-1; TRBD1 matches 9 bases. There are 17 residues in the CDR3. After removal of 3 bases from V and 2 bases from J, the junction contained 9 bases not matched to a gene. Germline V gives CDR1 SGDLS, CDR2 YYNGEE. The CDR3 loop reads CASSAPLGDRAYNEQFF. Written as DNA, the CDR3 is TGTGCCAGCAGCGCTCCCCTCGGGGACAGGGCCTACAATGAGCAGTTCTTC.

The rearrangement joins TRBV19 to TRBJ1-5; TRBD1 is a possible D gene (5 bases). CDR1 is LNHDA, CDR2 SQIVND, per germline (reference sequence). V was shortened by 3 bases and J by 6 bases, with 15 bases between the two germline ends. The CDR3 runs to 15 residues. In nucleotides, the CDR3 is TGTGCCAGTAGTATTTCCCGGTGGGGGGGTCAGCCCCAGCATTTT. This gives the protein CASSISRWGGQPQHF.

Points on this clone: Other DNA sequences from this sample encode an identical CDR3 as well. The CDR3: CASSPPSGRSYNEQFF. DNA of the CDR3: TGTGCCAGCAGCCCTCCTAGCGGCCGCTCCTACAATGAGCAGTTCTTC. V and J are TRBV9 and TRBJ2-1, with 7 bases that match TRBD2. This CDR3 is built from 16 residues. CDR1 is SGDLS and CDR2 is YYNGEE in the germline V gene. J lost 0 bases, V lost 4 bases, and 7 bases had no gene match.

The rearrangement joins TRBV28 to TRBJ1-1; TRBD1 is a possible D gene (6 bases). The CDR3 extends over 14 amino acids. V was shortened by 5 bases and J by 1 base, with 11 bases between the two germline ends. Germline V gene sequence: CDR1 MDHEN, CDR2 SYDVKM. The CDR3 DNA reads as TGTGCCAGCAGTCGGACAGCGACGAACACTGAAGCTTTCTTT. Amino acids: CASSRTATNTEAFF.

This clone was observed a single time. Other nucleotide sequences from this sample produce the same CDR3. The chain recombines TRBV6-5 with TRBJ1-1; D possibly corresponds to TRBD1 (5 bases). CDR1 and CDR2 from the germline V gene are MNHEY and SVGAGI. V was shortened by 2 bases and J by 7 bases, with 8 bases between the two germline ends. The CDR3 runs to 12 residues. As DNA, the CDR3 is TGTGCCAGCAGTTACGGGGGGATTGAAGCTTTCTTT. Amino acid sequence: CASSYGGIEAFF.

The CDR3 loop reads CASRRDVFEQYF. Here the CDR3 DNA reads TGTGCCAGCAGGCGGGACGTCTTCGAGCAGTACTTC. The chain couples TRBV28 to TRBJ2-7; tentatively, D is TRBD2 (6 bases). CDR3 size: 12 residues. Per germline, CDR1 MDHEN and CDR2 SYDVKM. Trimming pared 6 bases from V and 6 bases from J, leaving 12 bases between.